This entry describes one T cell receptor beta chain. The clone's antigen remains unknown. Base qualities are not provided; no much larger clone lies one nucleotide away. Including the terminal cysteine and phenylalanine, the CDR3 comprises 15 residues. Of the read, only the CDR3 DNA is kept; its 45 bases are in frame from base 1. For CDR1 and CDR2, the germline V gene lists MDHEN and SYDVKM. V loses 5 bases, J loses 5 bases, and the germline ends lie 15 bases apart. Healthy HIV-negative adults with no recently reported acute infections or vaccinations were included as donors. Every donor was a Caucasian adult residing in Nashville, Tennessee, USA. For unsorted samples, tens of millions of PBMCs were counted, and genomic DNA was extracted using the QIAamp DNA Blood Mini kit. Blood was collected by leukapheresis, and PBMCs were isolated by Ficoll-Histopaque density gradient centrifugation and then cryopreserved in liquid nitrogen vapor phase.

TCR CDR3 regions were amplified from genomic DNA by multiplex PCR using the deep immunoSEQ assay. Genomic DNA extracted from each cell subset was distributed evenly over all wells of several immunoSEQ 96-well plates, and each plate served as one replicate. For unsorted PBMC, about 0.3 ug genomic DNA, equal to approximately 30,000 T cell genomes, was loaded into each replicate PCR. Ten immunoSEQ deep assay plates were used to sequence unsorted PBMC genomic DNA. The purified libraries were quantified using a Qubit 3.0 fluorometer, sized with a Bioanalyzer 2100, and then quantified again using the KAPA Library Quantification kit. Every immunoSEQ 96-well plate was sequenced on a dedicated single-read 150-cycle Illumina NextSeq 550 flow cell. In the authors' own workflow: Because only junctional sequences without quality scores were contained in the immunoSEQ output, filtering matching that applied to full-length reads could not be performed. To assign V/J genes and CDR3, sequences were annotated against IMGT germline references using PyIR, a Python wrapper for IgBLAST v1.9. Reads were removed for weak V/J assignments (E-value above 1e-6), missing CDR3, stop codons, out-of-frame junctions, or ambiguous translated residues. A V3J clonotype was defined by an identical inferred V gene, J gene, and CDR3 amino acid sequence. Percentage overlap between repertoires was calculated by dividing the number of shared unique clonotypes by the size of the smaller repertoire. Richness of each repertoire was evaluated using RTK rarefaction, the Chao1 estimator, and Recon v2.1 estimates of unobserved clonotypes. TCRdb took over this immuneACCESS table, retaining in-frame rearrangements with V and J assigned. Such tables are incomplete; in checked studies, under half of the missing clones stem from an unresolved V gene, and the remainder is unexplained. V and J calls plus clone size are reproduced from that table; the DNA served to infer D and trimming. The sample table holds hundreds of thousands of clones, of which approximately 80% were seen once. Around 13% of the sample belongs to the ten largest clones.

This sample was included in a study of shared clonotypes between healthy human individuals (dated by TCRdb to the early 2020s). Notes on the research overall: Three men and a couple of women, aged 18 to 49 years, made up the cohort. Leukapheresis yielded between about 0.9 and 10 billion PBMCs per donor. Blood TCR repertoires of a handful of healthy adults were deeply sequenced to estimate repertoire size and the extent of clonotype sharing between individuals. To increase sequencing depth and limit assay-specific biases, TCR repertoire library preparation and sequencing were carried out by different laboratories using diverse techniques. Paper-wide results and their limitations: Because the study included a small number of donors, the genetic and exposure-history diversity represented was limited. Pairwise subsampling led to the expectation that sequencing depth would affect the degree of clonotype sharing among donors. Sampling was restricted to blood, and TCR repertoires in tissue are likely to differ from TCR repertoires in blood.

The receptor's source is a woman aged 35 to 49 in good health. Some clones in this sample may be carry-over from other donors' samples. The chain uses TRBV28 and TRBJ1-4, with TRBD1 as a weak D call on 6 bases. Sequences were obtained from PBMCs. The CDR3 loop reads CASSTRTAGNEKLFF. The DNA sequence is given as TGTGCCAGCAGTACACGGACAGCCGGGAATGAAAAACTGTTTTTT.